The 27 T cell receptor beta chains below all came from one sample that was sequenced in a study of T cell repertoires in cytomegalovirus infection (dated by TCRdb to between 2018 and 2021). In light of the paper, this sample's treatment or condition label describes: in vitro stimulation with specific CMV peptide epitopes to enrich CMV-specific T cells. Sequencing relied on an Illumina HiSeq 1500. TCRdb's own reprocessing of the public reads used fastp at Q25 and MiXCR and kept productive beta chains. Rows are combined by CDR3 protein, so each entry shows the most common genes and DNA. For this sample there are 100,000 to 150,000 distinct CDR3 sequences; 30% to 40% appear just once. Under 70% of the sample is held by the ten biggest clonotypes. No antigens are known for them. The source material was CD8+ T cells from cultured PBMCs, sampled from culture after CMV antigen stimulation. The receptor source for this set is a human donor in good health (CMV status not recorded). Some clones in this sample may be carry-over from other donors' samples.

In its sample, this clonotype was seen a few times. V gene TRBV7-9 combines with J gene TRBJ2-7, with D perhaps TRBD2 (6 bases). V was shortened by 7 bases and J by 4 bases, with 17 bases between the two germline ends. Germline CDR1 is SEHNR and CDR2 is FQNEAQ (reference sequence). The CDR3 consists of 14 residues. In DNA, the CDR3 is TGTGCCAGCACCCAAGGAGGGAGCGGTTACGAGCAGTACTTC. It translates to CASTQGGSGYEQYF.

CDR3 loop: CASSLGQLYEQYF. The DNA of the CDR3 is TGTGCCAGCAGCTTAGGACAGCTCTACGAGCAGTACTTC. The chain joins TRBV7-9 to TRBJ2-7; D perhaps matches TRBD1 (5 bases). CDR3 length equals 13 residues. The germline gives CDR1 SEHNR, CDR2 FQNEAQ (reference sequence). Deletions cut 1 base from V and 3 bases from J, with 7 bases between. The variable domain in full, with the rest retrieved from reference TRBV7-9 and TRBJ2-7, is DTGVSQNPRHKITKRGQNVTFRCDPISEHNRLYWYRQTLGQGPEFLTYFQNEAQLEKSRLLSDRFSAERPKGSFSTLEIQRTEQGDSAMYLCASSLGQLYEQYFGPGTRLTVT.

The chain has TRBV7-4 and TRBJ1-2; D gene unclear. This CDR3 has 13 residues. Per germline, CDR1 SGHVT and CDR2 SQSDAQ. V gave up 5 bases and J gave up 7 bases, with 14 bases separating them. The DNA for the CDR3 is TGTGCCAGCAGCCAGGCGGGAGACTTTGGCTACACCTTC. Translated, it gives CASSQAGDFGYTF.

The chain couples TRBV27 to TRBJ2-4; D not resolved. The CDR3 spans 13 residues. V was trimmed by 6 bases and J by 3 bases, leaving 9 bases between them. The germline V gene has CDR1 MNHEY and CDR2 SMNVEV (reference sequence). The DNA of the CDR3 is TGTGCCAGCAGCCCGACTGTCAAAAACATTCAGTACTTC. Amino acid sequence: CASSPTVKNIQYF.

There are a few counts of this clonotype. The V call is TRBV4-1, the J call TRBJ2-7, with no clear D. Germline CDR1 is MGHRA and CDR2 is YSYEKL. The V and J ends lost 0 bases and 2 bases respectively, with 8 bases between them. This CDR3 is built from 14 residues. CDR3 protein: CASSQDPDAYEQYF. The DNA for the CDR3 is TGCGCCAGCAGCCAAGATCCGGACGCCTACGAGCAGTACTTC.

This rearrangement joins TRBV7-2 to TRBJ1-5; TRBD1 matches 9 bases. This CDR3 comprises 14 residues. V gave up 4 bases and J gave up 6 bases; unmatched junction bases: 4. Germline V gene sequence: CDR1 SGHTA, CDR2 FQGNSA. In DNA, the CDR3 is TGTGCCAGCAGCTCAGGACAGGGGATTCAGCCCCAGCATTTT. Translation: CASSSGQGIQPQHF.

This clonotype was detected ten times or more. The rearrangement uses TRBV4-3 and TRBJ2-5; D perhaps matches TRBD2 (7 bases). This CDR3 contains 16 residues. Germline CDR1 reads LGHNA; CDR2 reads YSLEER. Trimming removed 0 bases at V and 5 bases at J, with 16 bases between. CDR3 residues: CASSQDKTGGGETQYF. The CDR3 DNA sequence: TGCGCCAGCAGCCAAGATAAAACGGGGGGCGGGGAGACCCAGTACTTC.

The chain employs TRBV27 and TRBJ1-1, with D unclear. This CDR3 contains 13 residues. The germline gives CDR1 MNHEY, CDR2 SMNVEV (reference sequence). Between the trimmed V and J ends, which lost 2 bases and 3 bases, there was a span of 7 bases. The CDR3 is CASSLGRDTEAFF. CDR3 DNA sequence: TGTGCCAGCAGTTTAGGACGGGACACTGAAGCTTTCTTT.

This clonotype was found a few times. The genes are TRBV5-6 and TRBJ1-2; D remains ambiguous. The CDR3 totals 12 residues. CDR1 and CDR2 from the germline V gene are SGHDT and YYEEEE. V was clipped by 3 bases and J by 4 bases, with 7 bases between them. The DNA of the CDR3 is TGTGCCAGCAGCTCGGAGGGCTATGGCTACACCTTC. Protein product: CASSSEGYGYTF.

Many counts were recorded for this clonotype. V usage is TRBV6-6 and J usage is TRBJ2-3; the D is unclear. The germline V and J ends were trimmed by 5 bases and 2 bases, with 5 bases remaining between them. The CDR3 has 12 residues. Germline V lookup: CDR1 MNHNY, CDR2 SVGAGI (reference sequence). CDR3 nucleotides: TGTGCCAGCAGTCTGCCCACAGATACGCAGTATTTT. Its protein is CASSLPTDTQYF.

This clonotype was seen a few times. The J gene is TRBJ2-7, the V gene TRBV7-8, with 9 nucleotides matching TRBD1. Germline V CDR1 and CDR2: SGHVS, FQNEAQ. Trimming took 6 bases from V and 0 from J; bases not matched to a gene: 3. The CDR3 consists of 14 residues. The CDR3 sequence: CASRTDRGSYEQYF. The DNA of the CDR3 is TGTGCCAGCAGGACGGACAGGGGCTCCTACGAGCAGTACTTC. The full variable domain, completed using reference TRBV7-8 and TRBJ2-7, is GAGVSQSPRYKVAKRGQDVALRCDPISGHVSLFWYQQALGQGPEFLTYFQNEAQLDKSGLPSDRFFAERPEGSVSTLKIQRTQQEDSAVYLCASRTDRGSYEQYFGPGTRLTVT.

The genes are TRBV12-3 or TRBV12-4 and TRBJ1-3; 10 bases agree with TRBD1. V was pared by 3 bases and J by 1 base, with 6 bases of the junction left unmatched. The CDR3 has 17 residues. Written as DNA, the CDR3 is TGTGCCAGCAGTTTGGACAGGGGGTTCCCATCTGGAAACACCATATATTTT. As protein: CASSLDRGFPSGNTIYF.

The chain is built from TRBV6-5 and TRBJ1-2; D might be TRBD1 (5 bases). CDR1 MNHEY and CDR2 SVGAGI come from the germline V gene. The V end was cut by 0 bases, the J end by 4 bases, with 12 bases between. The CDR3 runs 15 residues. CDR3 nucleotides: TGTGCCAGCAGTTACTCGAGAGGGGCCGTCTATGGCTACACCTTC. Translated, it gives CASSYSRGAVYGYTF.

This chain uses TRBV9 with TRBJ2-5; TRBD2 matches 10 bases. There are 17 residues in the CDR3. Germline V gene sequence: CDR1 SGDLS, CDR2 YYNGEE. J gave up 5 bases and V 3 bases, and 13 bases lay outside the gene matches. CDR3 amino acids: CASSASSGGIRGETQYF. Here the CDR3 DNA reads TGTGCCAGCAGCGCCAGTAGCGGGGGGATCAGAGGGGAGACCCAGTACTTC.

This clonotype has only a few counts. The chain employs TRBV11-2 and TRBJ1-2; 7 nucleotides line up with TRBD1. This CDR3 region has 17 residues. After removal of 5 bases from V and 3 bases from J, the junction contained 15 bases not matched to a gene. The germline gives CDR1 SGHAT, CDR2 FQNNGV. This CDR3 is CASSPGTVITYYYGYTF. The CDR3 region has the DNA TGTGCCAGCAGCCCCGGGACAGTAATAACCTACTACTATGGCTACACCTTC.

The chain joins TRBV7-9 to TRBJ2-5; D uncertain. CDR1 is SEHNR, CDR2 FQNEAQ, per germline (reference sequence). Trimming took 2 bases from V and 3 from J, leaving 4 bases between them. The CDR3 is 12 amino acids. CDR3 residues: CASSLNKETQYF. The CDR3 coding sequence is TGTGCCAGCAGCTTAAACAAAGAGACCCAGTACTTC.

In its sample, this clonotype was seen a few times. V is TRBV7-9 and J is TRBJ1-2; TRBD1 matches at 7 bases. The V gene end was trimmed by 6 bases and the J gene end by 4 bases; junction bases not matched to a gene: 11. Looked up from germline, CDR1 is SEHNR and CDR2 is FQNEAQ (reference sequence). The CDR3 is made up of 15 amino acids. CDR3 bases: TGTGCCAGCAGGTCGCTTCGACAGGGCCCCTATGGCTACACCTTC. Its translation is CASRSLRQGPYGYTF.

This clonotype was counted ten times or more. The chain recombines TRBV11-2 with TRBJ2-3; TRBD1 aligns across 9 bases. The V segment lost 3 bases and the J segment 3 bases; nucleotides outside the gene matches: 7. The germline CDR1 and CDR2 sequences are SGHAT and FQNNGV. This CDR3 region has 16 residues. CDR3 in amino acids: CASSFTGQGGTDTQYF. As DNA, the CDR3 is TGTGCCAGCAGCTTCACGGGACAGGGAGGGACAGATACGCAGTATTTT. The entire variable domain, with the rest obtained from reference TRBV11-2 and TRBJ2-3, is as follows: EAGVAQSPRYKIIEKRQSVAFWCNPISGHATLYWYQQILGQGPKLLIQFQNNGVVDDSQLPKDRFSAERLKGVDSTLKIQPAKLEDSAVYLCASSFTGQGGTDTQYFGPGTRLTVL.

CDR3 residues: CASSLSQGEGYTF. CDR3 in DNA: TGTGCCAGCAGCTTATCACAGGGCGAGGGCTACACCTTC. The V gene is TRBV13, the J gene TRBJ1-2; a weak D match, TRBD1 (6 bases). Trimming shortened V by 2 bases and J by 8 bases, and 12 bases separated the two germline ends. The CDR3 loop spans 13 amino acids. In germline, CDR1 is PRHDT, CDR2 FYEKMQ (reference sequence).

The J gene is TRBJ2-1, the V gene TRBV12-3 or TRBV12-4, with 7 bases aligning to TRBD2. The CDR3 has 14 amino acids. After removal of 1 base from V and 6 bases from J, the junction contained 3 bases not matched to a gene. The chain's CDR3 is CASSLGGGFNEQFF. The CDR3 coding sequence is TGTGCCAGCAGTTTAGGGGGGGGGTTCAATGAGCAGTTCTTC.

The chain is built from TRBV19 and TRBJ1-6, with D possibly being TRBD1 (5 bases). V lost 6 bases and J lost 8, with 20 bases in between. Germline V gene lookup returns CDR1 LNHDA and CDR2 SQIVND (reference sequence). This CDR3 spans 16 amino acids. CDR3 nucleotides: TGTGCCAGTAGCCTAACCCCGCAGGGACGAGATTCACCCCTCCACTTT. This gives the protein CASSLTPQGRDSPLHF.

This chain links TRBV29-1 with TRBJ2-7; D is undetermined. Germline lookup yields CDR1 SQVTM and CDR2 ANQGSEA. V was pared by 4 bases and J by 3 bases, with 10 bases between. This CDR3 spans 12 amino acids. The CDR3 DNA reads as TGCAGCGTTGTTAGTCTTTACTACGAGCAGTACTTC. Its protein is CSVVSLYYEQYF.

This clonotype showed up just a few times. J is TRBJ1-5 and V is TRBV2, with 9 bases matching TRBD1. Germline V lookup: CDR1 SNHLY, CDR2 FYNNEI. The CDR3 is made up of 14 amino acids. With V trimmed by 3 bases and J by 5 bases, 2 bases remained unmatched. The CDR3: CASSEGQGYQPQHF. CDR3 coding DNA: TGTGCCAGCAGTGAGGGACAGGGCTATCAGCCCCAGCATTTT.

This clonotype was counted at least ten times. This chain links TRBV7-2 with TRBJ2-3, with 8 bases identical to TRBD2. Germline V gene lookup returns CDR1 SGHTA and CDR2 FQGNSA. This CDR3 has 15 amino acids. J gave up 0 bases and V 4 bases, and 3 bases lay outside the gene matches. The CDR3 region has the DNA TGTGCCAGCAGCTGGCGGGGGGCGAGCACAGATACGCAGTATTTT. Protein sequence: CASSWRGASTDTQYF.

A few counts support this clonotype. The chain uses TRBV28 and TRBJ1-3; possibly TRBD1 for D (6 bases). CDR3 length equals 20 residues. V was trimmed by 1 base and J by 0 bases, leaving 22 bases between them. In germline, CDR1 is MDHEN, CDR2 SYDVKM. CDR3 coding DNA: TGTGCCAGCAGTTTATATACAGGGTGGTACGATTCGAGCTCTGGAAACACCATATATTTT. It translates to CASSLYTGWYDSSSGNTIYF.

This clonotype was seen at least ten times. The rearrangement links TRBV7-2 to TRBJ1-1; TRBD1 matches 7 bases. V shed 2 bases and J 3 bases; nucleotides not matched to a gene: 15. The V gene's germline CDR1 is SGHTA and CDR2 FQGNSA. This CDR3 is built from 18 residues. Written as DNA, the CDR3 is TGTGCCAGCAGCTTATTCATGGTGGGGACAGTGTACGACACTGAAGCTTTCTTT. Translated, it gives CASSLFMVGTVYDTEAFF. The full variable domain, in which reference TRBV7-2 and TRBJ1-1 provide the parts outside the CDR3, is GAGVSQSPSNKVTEKGKDVELRCDPISGHTALYWYRQSLGQGLEFLIYFQGNSAPDKSGLPSDRFSAERTGGSVSTLTIQRTQQEDSAVYLCASSLFMVGTVYDTEAFFGQGTRLTVV.

This chain connects TRBV23-1 to TRBJ2-7; D call uncertain. TRBV23-1 counts as an open reading frame of uncertain function. V lost 10 bases, J lost 0 bases, and 19 bases lay in between. The CDR3 has 15 amino acids. The CDR3 nucleotides are TGCGCCAACAAACCCCGGGTCTCAACCTCCTACGAGCAGTACTTC. It translates to CANKPRVSTSYEQYF.